The entry below gives a single T cell receptor beta chain sequence along with its context. These data belong to a study of blood T cell repertoires in COVID-19. Study details: There were acute and convalescent COVID-19 samples, and they came from the United States, Italy and Spain. The cDNA or gDNA used as material had been derived from T cells, B-cell-depleted T cells, or PBMCs.

Here immunoSEQ multiplex PCR was the method, and the copy in TCRdb shows in-frame clones only, minus some. This table holds approximately 260,000 clones, 79% found once. V was clipped by 5 bases and J by 13 bases; unmatched bases: 10. From germline, CDR1 is SGHTA and CDR2 FQGNSA. The CDR3 length is 14 residues. The V gene is TRBV7-2, the J gene TRBJ2-1; 11 positions match TRBD2. Sequencing was done on a sample of peripheral blood. The sequence derives from a woman aged 35 to 49 with active or convalescent COVID-19. Written as DNA, the CDR3 is TGTGCCAGCAGCGCAACGGGTCTAGCGGGGGGACAGTTCTTC. This encodes CASSATGLAGGQFF.